This T cell receptor (beta chain) was retrieved from a study of blood T cell repertoires in COVID-19. The CDR3 extends over 15 amino acids. Germline CDR1 is KGHSH and CDR2 is LQKENI. The V end lost 3 bases, the J end lost 1 base, and 9 bases lay between the germline ends. Sequencing was performed with immunoSEQ multiplex PCR; in TCRdb, only in-frame clones are kept and a portion is missing. The table lists some 200,000 clones, 70% to 90% of them singletons, with roughly 3.4% in the top ten. This chain connects TRBV18 to TRBJ2-2; D might be TRBD1 (5 bases). Specimen: PBMCs or T cells enriched from blood (not recorded which). The receptor comes from a woman in her thirties or forties with acute COVID-19. CDR3 sequence (DNA): TGTGCCAGCTCACCGCCCGGACAGAACACCGGGGAGCTGTTTTTT. It encodes CASSPPGQNTGELFF.